The source of this T cell receptor (beta chain) is a study of T-cell reconstitution after alpha-beta-depleted transplantation in children. General study results and limits: Reports say that about two months after transplant, the alpha-beta T cells came out of several hundred graft clones that had expanded. At day 60, the high TCRbeta diversity found in some patients originated from recipient T cells and thymic progenitors that had survived. Hyperexpanded clones declined; after one year, newly produced T cells mostly supplied diversity.

This clonotype was recorded at least ten times. Its target is not known. The germline gives CDR1 LGHNA, CDR2 YNFKEQ. V lost 1 base, J lost 7 bases, and 8 bases lay in between. CDR3 length equals 13 residues. The library targeted TCRbeta and was prepared with unique molecular identifiers. MiXCR, applied by TCRdb to the PCR reads, yields one record per CDR3 protein. The sample shows approximately 500,000 distinct CDR3 sequences, about 10% of them seen only once. This sequence originates from a child aged 2 to 15 with inherited bone marrow failure, due to receive a stem cell transplant. The gene calls are TRBV4-2 and TRBJ2-1; D call uncertain. Sample: PBMCs, taken before TCRalphabeta/CD19-depleted stem cell transplant. The CDR3 region is CASSQVTGNEQFF. The CDR3 coding sequence is TGTGCCAGCAGCCAAGTTACGGGTAATGAGCAGTTCTTC.